This TCR beta chain was observed in a study of cytomegalovirus exposure and HLA in healthy donors. CDR1 is SGHDT, CDR2 YYEEEE, per germline. V gave up 2 bases and J gave up 2 bases; unmatched junction bases: 5. The CDR3 spans 16 residues. The PCR had 60 Vbeta and 13 Jbeta primers. Method: immunoSEQ multiplex PCR; TCRdb's copy keeps in-frame clones and lacks some. This sample has roughly 200,000 clones, with less than 90% found just once. This sequence originates from a woman aged 30 to 39 in good health and CMV-seronegative. The specimen sequenced was PBMCs. The V call is TRBV5-6, the J call TRBJ2-3, with 10 bases that match TRBD2. CDR3 loop: CASSFLAGGITDTQYF. In nucleotides, the CDR3 is TGTGCCAGCAGCTTCTTAGCGGGGGGTATCACAGATACGCAGTATTTT. The whole variable domain, filled in from reference TRBV5-6 and TRBJ2-3, reads DAGVTQSPTHLIKTRGQQVTLRCSPKSGHDTVSWYQQALGQGPQFIFQYYEEEERQRGNFPDRFSGHQFPNYSSELNVNALLLGDSALYLCASSFLAGGITDTQYFGPGTRLTVL.